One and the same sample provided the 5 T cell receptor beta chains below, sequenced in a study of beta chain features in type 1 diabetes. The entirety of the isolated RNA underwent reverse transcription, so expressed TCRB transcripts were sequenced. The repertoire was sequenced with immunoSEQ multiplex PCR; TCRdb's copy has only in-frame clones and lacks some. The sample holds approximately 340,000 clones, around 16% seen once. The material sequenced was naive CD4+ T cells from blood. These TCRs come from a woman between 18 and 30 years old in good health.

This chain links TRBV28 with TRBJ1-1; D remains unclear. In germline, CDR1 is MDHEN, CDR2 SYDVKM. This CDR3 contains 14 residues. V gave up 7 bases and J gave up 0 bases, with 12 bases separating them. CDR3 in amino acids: CASIRAGMNTEAFF. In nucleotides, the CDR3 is TGTGCCAGCATCCGGGCGGGGATGAACACTGAAGCTTTCTTT.

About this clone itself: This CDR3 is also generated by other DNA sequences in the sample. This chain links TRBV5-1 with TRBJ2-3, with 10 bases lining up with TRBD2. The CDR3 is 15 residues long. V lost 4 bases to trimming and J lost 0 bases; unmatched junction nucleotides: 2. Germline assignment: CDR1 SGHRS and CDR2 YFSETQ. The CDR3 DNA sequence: TGCGCCAGCAGCCTGACTAGCGGGAGCACAGATACGCAGTATTTT. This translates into CASSLTSGSTDTQYF. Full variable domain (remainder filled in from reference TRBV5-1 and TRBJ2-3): KAGVTQTPRYLIKTRGQQVTLSCSPISGHRSVSWYQQTPGQGLQFLFEYFSETQRNKGNFPGRFSGRQFSNSRSEMNVSTLELGDSALYLCASSLTSGSTDTQYFGPGTRLTVL.

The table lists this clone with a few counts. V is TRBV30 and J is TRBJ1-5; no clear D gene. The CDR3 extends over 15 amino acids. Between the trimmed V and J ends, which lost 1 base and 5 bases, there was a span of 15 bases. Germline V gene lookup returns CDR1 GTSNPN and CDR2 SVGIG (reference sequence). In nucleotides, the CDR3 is TGTGCCTGGAGTGCAGGTTCCCTCCCCCATCAGCCCCAGCATTTT. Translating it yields CAWSAGSLPHQPQHF. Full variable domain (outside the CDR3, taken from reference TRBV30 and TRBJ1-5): SQTIHQWPATLVQPVGSPLSLECTVEGTSNPNLYWYRQAAGRGLQLLFYSVGIGQISSEVPQNLSASRPQDRQFILSSKKLLLSDSGFYLCAWSAGSLPHQPQHFGDGTRLSIL.

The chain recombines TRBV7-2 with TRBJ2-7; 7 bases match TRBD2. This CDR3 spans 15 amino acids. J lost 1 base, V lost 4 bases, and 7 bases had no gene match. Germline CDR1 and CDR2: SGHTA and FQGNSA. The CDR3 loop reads CASSSGLVLSYEQYF. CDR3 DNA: TGTGCCAGCAGCTCCGGACTAGTACTTTCCTACGAGCAGTACTTC.

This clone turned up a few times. The CDR3 sequence: CAWYSRSYNEQFF. The CDR3 DNA follows: TGTGCCTGGTACTCGCGCTCCTACAATGAGCAGTTCTTC. V usage is TRBV30 and J usage is TRBJ2-1; D uncertain. The V end was cut by 5 bases, the J end by 0 bases, with 8 bases between. CDR1 GTSNPN and CDR2 SVGIG come from the germline V gene (reference sequence). The CDR3 extends over 13 amino acids.